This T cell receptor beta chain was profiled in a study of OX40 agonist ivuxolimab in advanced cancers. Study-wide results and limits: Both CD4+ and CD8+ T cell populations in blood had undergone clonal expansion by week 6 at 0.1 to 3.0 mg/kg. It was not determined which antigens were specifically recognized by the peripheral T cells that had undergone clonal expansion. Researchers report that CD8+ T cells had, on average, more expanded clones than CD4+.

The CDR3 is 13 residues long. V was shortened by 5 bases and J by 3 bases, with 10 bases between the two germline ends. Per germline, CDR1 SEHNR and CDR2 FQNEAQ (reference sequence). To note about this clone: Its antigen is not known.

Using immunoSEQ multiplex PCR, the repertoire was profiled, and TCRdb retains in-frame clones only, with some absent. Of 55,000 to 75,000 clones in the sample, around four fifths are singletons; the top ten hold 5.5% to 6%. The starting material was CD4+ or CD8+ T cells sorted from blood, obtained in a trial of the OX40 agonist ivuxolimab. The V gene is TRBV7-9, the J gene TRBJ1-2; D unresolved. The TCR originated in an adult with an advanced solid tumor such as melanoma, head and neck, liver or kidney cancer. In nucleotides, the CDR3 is TGTGCCAGCAGCATTGACGGCTACTATGGCTACACCTTC. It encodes CASSIDGYYGYTF.